These 27 T cell receptor beta chains came from one sample sequenced in a study of T cells after yellow fever vaccination. TCRdb re-analysed the 5' RACE reads in MiXCR, keeping a single row per CDR3 protein. Of 450,000 to 650,000 distinct CDR3 sequences listed, roughly 13% are singletons. Sequencing used PBMCs, obtained on the day of the yellow fever booster vaccination. The receptor source for this set is a man aged 25-45 years who received the YFV17D yellow fever vaccine.

This clonotype was counted only a few times. DNA for the CDR3: TGCAGCGTTGATGGGACCATATACAATGAGCAGTTCTTC. This encodes CSVDGTIYNEQFF. This chain joins TRBV29-1 and TRBJ2-1; the D gene could be TRBD1 or TRBD2 (5 bases each). The V end lost 3 bases, the J end lost 4 bases, and 10 bases lay between the germline ends. CDR3 size: 13 residues. The germline CDR1 and CDR2 sequences are SQVTM and ANQGSEA.

V usage is TRBV15 and J usage is TRBJ2-3; D is uncertain. CDR1 and CDR2 (germline): LNHNV, YYDKDF (reference sequence). This CDR3 region has 15 residues. The ends were cut back, 5 bases at V and 1 base at J, with 13 bases in the middle. The chain's CDR3 is CATSGQRGGTDTQYF. CDR3 in DNA: TGTGCCACCAGCGGGCAAAGAGGAGGCACAGATACGCAGTATTTT. Supplemented by reference TRBV15 and TRBJ2-3, the full variable domain reads DAMVIQNPRYQVTQFGKPVTLSCSQTLNHNVMYWYQQKSSQAPKLLFHYYDKDFNNEADTPDNFQSRRPNTSFCFLDIRSPGLGDTAMYLCATSGQRGGTDTQYFGPGTRLTVL.

This clonotype was seen a handful of times. V is TRBV7-2 and J is TRBJ2-3; D is unclear. Per germline, CDR1 SGHTA and CDR2 FQGNSA. CDR3 size: 14 residues. Trimming left V 1 base short and J 7 bases short, with 12 bases between. The CDR3 bases are TGTGCCAGCAGCTTAGTATCCGGCCCGAATACGCAGTATTTT. It specifies CASSLVSGPNTQYF. Based on the CDR3 plus reference TRBV7-2 and TRBJ2-3, the full variable domain is GAGVSQSPSNKVTEKGKDVELRCDPISGHTALYWYRQSLGQGLEFLIYFQGNSAPDKSGLPSDRFSAERTGGSVSTLTIQRTQQEDSAVYLCASSLVSGPNTQYFGPGTRLTVL.

This clonotype has more than one count but fewer than ten. The CDR3: CASQGLAGVGSYNEQFF. CDR3 coding DNA: TGTGCCAGCCAAGGACTAGCGGGAGTAGGGTCCTACAATGAGCAGTTCTTC. The rearrangement joins TRBV6-5 to TRBJ2-1, with TRBD2 identical over 13 bases. This CDR3 spans 17 amino acids. Germline V gives CDR1 MNHEY, CDR2 SVGAGI. J was trimmed by 1 base and V by 8 bases; bases with no gene match: 8.

V usage is TRBV24-1 and J usage is TRBJ2-2, with 7 bases matching TRBD2. CDR3 length: 15 residues. Germline CDR1 reads KGHDR; CDR2 reads SFDVKD. J gave up 10 bases and V 2 bases, and 9 bases lay outside the gene matches. The DNA of the CDR3 is TGTGCCACCAGTGATTGGGGGGGATCCGGGTCGGAGCTGTTTTTT. Translated: CATSDWGGSGSELFF.

This clonotype showed up just a few times. This chain links TRBV7-2 with TRBJ2-2; no definite D call. The CDR3 loop spans 15 amino acids. Germline assignment: CDR1 SGHTA and CDR2 FQGNSA. Trimming took off 5 bases at V and 4 bases at J, with 14 bases between the two ends. The CDR3 DNA reads as TGTGCCAGCAGCCCGAGATGGGCCTCCACCGGGGAGCTGTTTTTT. This translates into CASSPRWASTGELFF. Using reference TRBV7-2 and TRBJ2-2 for the parts outside the CDR3, the full variable domain is GAGVSQSPSNKVTEKGKDVELRCDPISGHTALYWYRQSLGQGLEFLIYFQGNSAPDKSGLPSDRFSAERTGGSVSTLTIQRTQQEDSAVYLCASSPRWASTGELFFGEGSRLTVL.

The CDR3: CSARGQVGWSYEQYF. CDR3 DNA: TGCAGTGCTAGAGGACAGGTTGGATGGAGCTACGAGCAGTACTTC. V is TRBV20-1 and J is TRBJ2-7; possibly TRBD1 for D (6 bases). V gave up 1 base and J gave up 3 bases, with 16 bases separating them. The CDR3 is made up of 15 amino acids. CDR1 and CDR2 from the germline V gene are DFQATT and SNEGSKA (reference sequence).

This clonotype was detected many times. J is TRBJ1-5 and V is TRBV12-3 or TRBV12-4; D remains unclear. CDR3 length: 13 residues. Trimming took off 1 base at V and 4 bases at J, with 5 bases between the two ends. In DNA form, the CDR3 reads TGTGCCAGCAGTTTAGGGGCAAATCAGCCCCAGCATTTT. It is translated as CASSLGANQPQHF.

The rearrangement links TRBV9 to TRBJ2-1, with 9 bases aligning to TRBD2. The CDR3 totals 16 residues. Germline lookup yields CDR1 SGDLS and CDR2 YYNGEE. V lost 0 bases and J lost 8; bases outside the gene matches: 9. The CDR3 DNA is TGTGCCAGCAGCGTAGGAGGGGGACTAGCTCTGGATGAGCAGTTCTTC. It specifies CASSVGGGLALDEQFF.

The V call is TRBV25-1, the J call TRBJ2-5; D could derive from TRBD1 or TRBD2 (5 bases each). This CDR3 is built from 14 residues. Germline V gene sequence: CDR1 MGHDK, CDR2 SYGVNS. The V and J ends lost 1 base and 3 bases respectively, with 9 bases between them. The CDR3 spells CASSESGPKETQYF. CDR3 coding DNA: TGTGCCAGCAGTGAATCGGGACCCAAAGAGACCCAGTACTTC. The complete variable domain, with remaining parts taken from reference TRBV25-1 and TRBJ2-5, reads EADIYQTPRYLVIGTGKKITLECSQTMGHDKMYWYQQDPGMELHLIHYSYGVNSTEKGDLSSESTVSRIRTEHFPLTLESARPSHTSQYLCASSESGPKETQYFGPGTRLLVL.

The rearrangement uses TRBV4-3 and TRBJ2-1; a weak D match, TRBD1 (5 bases). This CDR3 spans 18 amino acids. Germline lookup yields CDR1 LGHNA and CDR2 YSLEER. The ends were cut back, 1 base at V and 5 bases at J, with 21 bases in the middle. The CDR3 nucleotides are TGCGCCAGCAGCCAAGTTCTGATTATTCAGGGTTTAGACAATGAGCAGTTCTTC. Protein sequence: CASSQVLIIQGLDNEQFF.

The rearrangement joins TRBV6-5 to TRBJ2-1; D unresolved. V lost 2 bases, J lost 2 bases, and 7 bases lay in between. The CDR3 runs 14 residues. CDR1 MNHEY and CDR2 SVGAGI come from the germline V gene. For the CDR3, the DNA is TGTGCCAGCAGTTACCGTCCTGCCTACAATGAGCAGTTCTTC. The encoded protein is CASSYRPAYNEQFF.

This chain connects TRBV12-3 or TRBV12-4 to TRBJ2-3, with 9 bases aligning to TRBD2. The CDR3 length is 14 residues. V dropped 10 bases and J dropped 6; count of bases not matched to a gene: 11. CDR3 bases: TGTGCCACCGCCGAGCTAGCGGGGAAGGATACGCAGTATTTT. Its translation is CATAELAGKDTQYF.

The rearrangement links TRBV7-9 to TRBJ2-2; tentatively, D is TRBD1 or TRBD2 (5 bases each). CDR1 and CDR2 (germline): SEHNR, FQNEAQ (reference sequence). V lost 5 bases and J 5 bases, leaving 15 bases between the germline ends. CDR3 length: 15 amino acids. The DNA for the CDR3 is TGTGCCAGCAGCCCCGGGACCTGGCGGACCGGGGAGCTGTTTTTT. It yields the protein CASSPGTWRTGELFF.

The V call is TRBV5-4, the J call TRBJ2-7, with D perhaps TRBD2 (7 bases). Trimming shortened V by 2 bases and J by 4 bases, and 13 bases separated the two germline ends. CDR3 length: 14 amino acids. CDR1 is SGHNT, CDR2 YYREEE, per germline (reference sequence). CDR3 loop: CASSFEGGRYEQYF. The CDR3 DNA follows: TGTGCCAGCAGCTTCGAGGGGGGGAGGTACGAGCAGTACTTC.

Comment on this clonotype: At one of its ends the junction is not consistent with the germline gene, which may arise from a read error. The rearrangement links TRBV20-1 to TRBJ2-3; the match to TRBD2 covers 9 bases. The germline V gene encodes CDR1 DFQATT and CDR2 SNEGSKA (reference sequence). CDR3 length: 18 residues. CDR3 coding DNA: TGCTGTGCTAGAGAGGTTCTGGCTAGCGGGATGTGGGCAGATACGCAGTATTTT. Encoded protein: CCAREVLASGMWADTQYF.

The CDR3 protein is CASSYRDGHSPLHF. The CDR3 nucleotides read TGTGCCAGCAGTTACAGGGATGGCCATTCACCCCTCCACTTT. The gene calls are TRBV7-9 and TRBJ1-6; a weak D match, TRBD1 (6 bases). Germline CDR1 and CDR2: SEHNR and FQNEAQ (reference sequence). This CDR3 is built from 14 residues. V was cut by 6 bases and J by 8 bases, with 14 bases left in between.

This clonotype has at least ten counts. This chain uses TRBV6-1 with TRBJ1-5; D remains unclear. The germline gives CDR1 MNHNS, CDR2 SASEGT. Deletions cut 6 bases from V and 1 base from J, with 7 bases between. This CDR3 is 13 amino acids long. The CDR3 sequence: CASRGGSNQPQHF. The CDR3 coding sequence is TGTGCCAGCAGGGGTGGCAGCAATCAGCCCCAGCATTTT.

The rearrangement joins TRBV5-1 to TRBJ2-4; 7 bases match TRBD2. V dropped 3 bases and J dropped 8; count of bases not matched to a gene: 11. Germline CDR1 SGHRS, CDR2 YFSETQ. The CDR3 covers 15 residues. This CDR3 reads CASSSGGLRGDIQYF. The DNA of the CDR3 is TGCGCCAGCAGCTCAGGTGGACTCCGGGGGGACATTCAGTACTTC.

The V and J genes are TRBV20-1 and TRBJ2-6; D is possibly TRBD2 (6 bases). This CDR3 has 19 residues. Germline V lookup: CDR1 DFQATT, CDR2 SNEGSKA (reference sequence). The V end lost 2 bases, the J end lost 0 bases, and 20 bases lay between the germline ends. CDR3 nucleotides: TGCAGTGCTAGATCGGGGCCCGGGAGAGCAGGCTCTGGGGCCAACGTCCTGACTTTC. Translated, it gives CSARSGPGRAGSGANVLTF.

In this sample, this clonotype turned up a few times. The chain recombines TRBV28 with TRBJ2-1, with a possible D match to TRBD2 (6 bases). The CDR3 loop spans 14 amino acids. Germline V gene lookup returns CDR1 MDHEN and CDR2 SYDVKM. With 3 bases removed from V and 6 bases from J, the gap between germline ends came to 12 bases. Here the CDR3 DNA reads TGTGCCAGCAGTTTCCGGCGGGAACTCAATGAGCAGTTCTTC. This sequence encodes CASSFRRELNEQFF. The variable domain in full, with the rest retrieved from reference TRBV28 and TRBJ2-1, is DVKVTQSSRYLVKRTGEKVFLECVQDMDHENMFWYRQDPGLGLRLIYFSYDVKMKEKGDIPEGYSVSREKKERFSLILESASTNQTSMYLCASSFRRELNEQFFGPGTRLTVL.

This CDR3 reads CASSLGLAEGGSYNEQFF. The CDR3 region has the DNA TGCGCCAGCAGCTTGGGACTAGCGGAGGGGGGGAGCTACAATGAGCAGTTCTTC. This rearrangement joins TRBV5-1 to TRBJ2-1; 9 bases fit TRBD2. Germline lookup yields CDR1 SGHRS and CDR2 YFSETQ. J lost 3 bases, V lost 0 bases, and 10 bases had no gene match. The CDR3 length is 18 residues.

This clonotype has a handful of counts. This chain joins TRBV28 and TRBJ2-1; TRBD2 agrees at 10 bases. The CDR3 spans 17 residues. With 4 bases clipped from V and 9 bases from J, the junction kept 15 bases outside the gene matches. Germline lookup yields CDR1 MDHEN and CDR2 SYDVKM. The CDR3, as DNA: TGTGCCAGCAGTTCACCCGGACTAGCGGAACTTGGGCTTGAGCAGTTCTTC. Residues: CASSSPGLAELGLEQFF. The full variable domain, its missing parts supplied by reference TRBV28 and TRBJ2-1, is DVKVTQSSRYLVKRTGEKVFLECVQDMDHENMFWYRQDPGLGLRLIYFSYDVKMKEKGDIPEGYSVSREKKERFSLILESASTNQTSMYLCASSSPGLAELGLEQFFGPGTRLTVL.

This clonotype was picked up a small number of times. The chain employs TRBV19 and TRBJ2-1; 11 bases line up with TRBD2. The germline gives CDR1 LNHDA, CDR2 SQIVND (reference sequence). Germline trimming cut 4 bases from V and 6 bases from J; bases unmatched to any gene: 8. The CDR3 runs 16 residues. CDR3 coding DNA: TGTGCCAGTAGTACTACCACTAGCGGGAGTTTCAATGAGCAGTTCTTC. Protein product: CASSTTTSGSFNEQFF.

This clonotype was found a few times. A read error may account for a junction end that differs from germline. V and J are TRBV20-1 and TRBJ2-3, with 11 bases matching TRBD2. Germline V gene lookup returns CDR1 DFQATT and CDR2 SNEGSKA (reference sequence). This CDR3 region has 18 residues. CDR3 coding DNA: TGCTGTGCTACGATACTAGCGGGAGCCCCTAATGACACAGATACGCAGTATTTT. It specifies CCATILAGAPNDTDTQYF.

The V gene is TRBV20-1, the J gene TRBJ1-6; 7 bases map to TRBD1. The CDR3 totals 14 residues. J was trimmed by 7 bases and V by 5 bases; bases with no gene match: 8. The germline V gene has CDR1 DFQATT and CDR2 SNEGSKA (reference sequence). CDR3 DNA: TGCAGTGCTCAGGGAGGGGGCGGGAATTCACCCCTCCACTTT. It is translated as CSAQGGGGNSPLHF.

The chain couples TRBV5-6 to TRBJ2-1; 8 bases align to TRBD2. CDR3 length: 14 amino acids. Germline V lookup: CDR1 SGHDT, CDR2 YYEEEE. J was trimmed by 6 bases and V by 9 bases; bases with no gene match: 11. Written as DNA, the CDR3 is TGTGCCACCTGTCGGGGGGGAGTAATCAATGAGCAGTTCTTC. Protein product: CATCRGGVINEQFF.